A selection of T cell receptor beta chains follows, all from one sample in a study of cytomegalovirus exposure and HLA in healthy donors. The table came from immunoSEQ multiplex PCR; TCRdb's copy has only in-frame clones and leaves some out. The sample has some 200,000 clones, roughly four fifths seen once. The sample comprised PBMCs. These receptors were obtained from a girl aged 10 to 17 in good health and CMV-seronegative. CDR3s leave out the opening cysteine and the closing phenylalanine or tryptophan. Fields, in order: V gene, CDR3 protein.

TRBV28	ASIQESDDQPQH
TRBV18	ASSPTGGYQPQH
TRBV19	ASRNHQGGGTEAF
TRBV7-9	SSSFTDGNTIY
TRBV7-2	ASSLEGGSNQPQH
TRBV6-1	ASRLHEDRGHQF
TRBV13	ASSLFRGSLTGANVLT
TRBV4-2	ASSPGGSGAPSTDTQY
TRBV19	ASSTPTVLSNQPQH
TRBV28	ASSLLGTVYEQY
TRBV9	ASSVDRQGEQF
TRBV19	ASSAGTVYEQY
TRBV15	ATSNRGETQY
TRBV7-2	ASSFSPDRKGPQH
TRBV4-1	ASSQAEGGSTYEQY
TRBV10-3	AISEWLAGGNYEQF
TRBV4-3	ASSTAEFYEQY
TRBV4-1	ASSQDIGASNQSYGYT
TRBV28	ASSSPSRTVGYGYT
TRBV2	ASSPQWNTEAF
TRBV5-1	ASSSFPGTSDRGY
TRBV11-2	ASSPGGPGEKLF
TRBV9	ASSVVSSGGLEQF
TRBV7-7	ASPEDLFNDTQY
TRBV2	ASSVRQTAYEQY
TRBV11-2	ASVSPNTDTQY
TRBV15	ATHGGATSNQPQH
TRBV7-9	ASRPFPGQTTYEQY
TRBV19	ASSFPRGKNTEAF
TRBV6-4	ASSEIAGSSYNEQF
TRBV19	ASTLGETYGYT
TRBV18	ASSPRTGPNYGYT
TRBV29-1	SGASGSPTYEQY
TRBV6-6	ASRNYNPADTQY
TRBV18	ASSPPYREGAYEQY
TRBV11-2	ASMVGTGDLQDGYT
TRBV6-5	ASSPSGQREKLF
TRBV5-1	ASSRDRAGETQY
TRBV18	ASSPLLKNDNEQF
TRBV2	AGQDLRGGTDTQY
TRBV7-7	ASSLGGTYNEQF
TRBV19	ASSTSANTGELF
TRBV7-9	ASSPGGAGEPQH
TRBV4-3	ASSRSSGGSRDEQF
TRBV19	ASSRRSESRNQPQH
TRBV11-1	AIRDREKTKQF
TRBV6-4	ASSDSSGGPDTQY
TRBV29-1	SVEATRTDEAF
TRBV7-9	ASSLFVPTIEDEKLF
TRBV19	ASGGQGRMTEAF
TRBV28	ASSASGLGGSEQF